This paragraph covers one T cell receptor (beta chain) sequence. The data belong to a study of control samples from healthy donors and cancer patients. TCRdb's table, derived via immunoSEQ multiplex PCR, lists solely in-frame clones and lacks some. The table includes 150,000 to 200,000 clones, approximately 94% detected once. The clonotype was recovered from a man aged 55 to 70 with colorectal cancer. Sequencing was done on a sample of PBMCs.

The DNA of the CDR3 is TGTGCCAGCAGTCCGGAATCCAGGGTGAAGTATGGCTACACCTTC. This translates into CASSPESRVKYGYTF. This chain connects TRBV6-5 to TRBJ1-2, with TRBD1 as a possible D gene (5 bases). This CDR3 region has 15 residues. V lost 5 bases and J 5 bases, leaving 18 bases between the germline ends. Germline V lookup: CDR1 MNHEY, CDR2 SVGAGI.